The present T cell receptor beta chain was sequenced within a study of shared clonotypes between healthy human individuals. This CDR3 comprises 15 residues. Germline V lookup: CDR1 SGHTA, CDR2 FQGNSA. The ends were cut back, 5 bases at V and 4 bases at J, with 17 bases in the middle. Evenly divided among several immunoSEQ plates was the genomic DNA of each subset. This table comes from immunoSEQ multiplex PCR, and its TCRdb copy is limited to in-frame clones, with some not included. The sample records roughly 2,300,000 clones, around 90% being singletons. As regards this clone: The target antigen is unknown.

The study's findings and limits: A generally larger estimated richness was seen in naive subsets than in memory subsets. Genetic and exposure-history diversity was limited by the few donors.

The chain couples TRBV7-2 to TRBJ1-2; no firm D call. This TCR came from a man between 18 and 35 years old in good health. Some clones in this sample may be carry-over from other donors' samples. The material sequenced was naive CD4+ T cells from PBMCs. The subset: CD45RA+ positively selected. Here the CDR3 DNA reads TGTGCCAGCAGCCCGGGTCCCCCCGGGATCTATGGCTACACCTTC. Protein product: CASSPGPPGIYGYTF.